Below, 32 T cell receptor beta chains from the same sample are listed, as sequenced in a study of Graves' ophthalmopathy and Graves' hyperthyroidism. RNA transcripts yielded amplified TCR beta CDR3 regions. HTBI-primed RT-PCR formed the first round, and a multiplex PCR formed the second. MiXCR was run by TCRdb on the multiplex PCR reads, yielding one entry per CDR3 protein. This sample has 350,000 to 450,000 distinct CDR3 sequences, with about 21% found just once. Material: peripheral blood. All receptors come from a woman aged 18 to 35 with stable Graves' hyperthyroidism.

This clonotype showed up just a few times. The chain links TRBV6-1 to TRBJ2-7; D is perhaps TRBD1 (5 bases). The CDR3 consists of 12 residues. Looked up from germline, CDR1 is MNHNS and CDR2 is SASEGT. Trimming left V 3 bases short and J 5 bases short, with 8 bases between. CDR3 amino acids: CASSDVRDEQYF. DNA of the CDR3: TGTGCCAGCAGTGATGTCAGGGACGAGCAGTACTTC.

This clonotype was found a few times. The rearrangement uses TRBV11-2 and TRBJ2-7, with a weak D call TRBD1 (7 bases). The CDR3 totals 13 residues. Between the trimmed V and J ends, which lost 1 base and 10 bases, there was a span of 14 bases. Germline loops: CDR1 SGHAT, CDR2 FQNNGV. The DNA of the CDR3 is TGTGCCAGCAGCTTAGTGGACAGGAGGGAACAGTACTTC. It specifies CASSLVDRREQYF.

The sample holds many counts of this clonotype. The chain uses TRBV20-1 and TRBJ2-7, with no clear D. This CDR3 is built from 13 residues. V was clipped by 2 bases and J by 0 bases, with 8 bases between them. CDR1 is DFQATT, CDR2 SNEGSKA, per germline (reference sequence). This chain's CDR3 is CSARQRPSYEQYF. The CDR3 coding sequence is TGCAGTGCTAGACAGCGCCCCTCCTACGAGCAGTACTTC.

This clonotype was detected many times. The chain uses TRBV9 and TRBJ2-7; TRBD2 agrees at 8 bases. Trimming at V came to 3 bases and at J to 1 base, leaving 6 bases not matched to a gene. This CDR3 comprises 15 residues. Germline CDR1 is SGDLS and CDR2 is YYNGEE. The CDR3 loop reads CASSASGTSSYEQYF. Written as DNA, the CDR3 is TGTGCCAGCAGCGCATCCGGGACTAGTTCCTACGAGCAGTACTTC.

This clonotype was seen repeatedly, ten times or more. V is TRBV7-2 and J is TRBJ2-2; D is unclear. Germline lookup yields CDR1 SGHTA and CDR2 FQGNSA. V gave up 5 bases and J gave up 7 bases, with 11 bases separating them. The CDR3 loop spans 13 amino acids. CDR3 protein: CASSRPLNGELFF. CDR3 sequence (DNA): TGTGCCAGCAGCCGCCCCCTAAACGGGGAGCTGTTTTTT.

This clonotype was counted between two and nine times. The chain is built from TRBV6-5 and TRBJ1-6; TRBD1 might be the D (5 bases). Trimming stripped 0 bases from V and 10 bases from J, with 13 bases between. Per germline, CDR1 MNHEY and CDR2 SVGAGI. This CDR3 is 15 amino acids long. The chain's CDR3 is CASSYSKAGYSPLHF. CDR3 coding DNA: TGTGCCAGCAGTTACTCGAAAGCAGGGTACTCACCCCTCCACTTT.

This clonotype has a count of ten or more. The V call is TRBV10-1, the J call TRBJ2-7; 7 positions match TRBD1. The V and J ends lost 7 bases and 3 bases, in that order; junction bases with no gene match: 15. The CDR3 length is 16 residues. The germline CDR1 and CDR2 sequences are WNHNN and SYGVQD (reference sequence). As DNA, the CDR3 is TGCGCCAGCATCAGGGGTGTACAGGGGAGAATCTACGAGCAGTACTTC. Its protein is CASIRGVQGRIYEQYF.

This clonotype has a count of ten or more. The V and J genes are TRBV28 and TRBJ1-6; possibly TRBD1 for D (5 bases). This CDR3 contains 17 residues. CDR1 and CDR2 from the germline V gene are MDHEN and SYDVKM. The ends were cut back, 5 bases at V and 1 base at J, with 15 bases in the middle. The CDR3: CASSLGGGRSYNSPLHF. CDR3 sequence (DNA): TGTGCCAGCAGTCTTGGGGGTGGGAGGTCCTATAATTCACCCCTCCACTTT.

This clonotype showed up just a few times. CDR3 sequence (DNA): TGTGCCAGCAGCCTGAGGACACAGCGGAACACCATATATTTT. Translation: CASSLRTQRNTIYF. V gene TRBV3-1 combines with J gene TRBJ1-3; D is perhaps TRBD1 (5 bases). V was shortened by 4 bases and J by 7 bases, with 14 bases between the two germline ends. Germline CDR1 and CDR2: LGHDT and YNNKEL (reference sequence). The CDR3 spans 14 residues.

In this sample, this clonotype turned up many times. The V call is TRBV15, the J call TRBJ2-7; the D gene is possibly TRBD1 (5 bases). Trimming stripped 3 bases from V and 4 bases from J, with 10 bases between. The germline CDR1 and CDR2 sequences are LNHNV and YYDKDF (reference sequence). This CDR3 region has 13 residues. For the CDR3, the DNA is TGTGCCACCAGCAGTAGGGGATTGTACGAGCAGTACTTC. It encodes CATSSRGLYEQYF.

This clonotype was observed at least ten times. The V call is TRBV6-1, the J call TRBJ2-7; 9 nucleotides agree with TRBD2. Germline V gene lookup returns CDR1 MNHNS and CDR2 SASEGT. J lost 3 bases, V lost 7 bases, and 4 bases had no gene match. The CDR3 has 13 amino acids. CDR3 nucleotide sequence: TGTGCCAGCACCCTTAGCGGGAGCTACGAGCAGTACTTC. As protein: CASTLSGSYEQYF.

This clonotype was seen repeatedly, ten times or more. The chain couples TRBV10-3 to TRBJ2-5; a weak D match, TRBD2 (6 bases). V was clipped by 6 bases and J by 4 bases, with 15 bases between them. This CDR3 is built from 14 residues. Germline lookup yields CDR1 ENHRY and CDR2 SYGVKD. The CDR3 DNA reads as TGTGCCATCAGCCCAGGGTTGGGGGGAGAGACCCAGTACTTC. The encoded protein is CAISPGLGGETQYF.

This clonotype was seen at least ten times. The chain links TRBV7-2 to TRBJ1-2; D is unclear. The CDR3 totals 14 residues. Trimming removed 2 bases from V and 2 bases from J, with 9 bases in between. Germline V gives CDR1 SGHTA, CDR2 FQGNSA. The CDR3 is CASSLTNRNYGYTF. DNA of the CDR3: TGTGCCAGCAGCTTAACGAATCGAAACTATGGCTACACCTTC.

This clonotype has a count of ten or more. The junction shows a germline mismatch at one end, possibly a read error. The chain has TRBV6-1 and TRBJ1-3, with 8 bases fitting TRBD1. The CDR3 runs to 12 residues. Per germline, CDR1 MNHNS and CDR2 SASEGT. The CDR3 is CASSVDRVALHF. CDR3 coding DNA: TGTGCCAGCAGTGTGGACAGGGTGGCCCTACATTTT.

This rearrangement joins TRBV12-3 or TRBV12-4 to TRBJ1-5; no reliable D call. The CDR3 is made up of 14 amino acids. V shed 3 bases and J shed 5 bases, with 11 bases lying between them. The CDR3 sequence is CASSFGVGHQPQHF. DNA of the CDR3: TGTGCCAGCAGTTTCGGGGTTGGTCATCAGCCCCAGCATTTT.

In its sample, this clonotype was seen many times. The junction departs from germline at one end; a sequencing error may be responsible. Written as DNA, the CDR3 is TGTGCCAGCAGCCAGGTTAACACTGAAGCTTTCTTT. Translation gives CASSQVNTEAFF. The genes are TRBV4-1 and TRBJ1-1; D unresolved. The V gene's germline CDR1 is MGHRA and CDR2 YSYEKL. The CDR3 is 12 amino acids.

In its sample, this clonotype was seen many times. The rearrangement joins TRBV5-1 to TRBJ2-2; the D gene is possibly TRBD2 (5 bases). Deletions cut 4 bases from V and 1 base from J, with 14 bases between. The CDR3 consists of 16 residues. The germline gives CDR1 SGHRS, CDR2 YFSETQ. The CDR3 sequence: CASSSVRAGNTGELFF. The CDR3 region has the DNA TGCGCCAGCAGCAGCGTTCGGGCGGGGAACACCGGGGAGCTGTTTTTT. Filled out from reference TRBV5-1 and TRBJ2-2, the complete variable domain reads KAGVTQTPRYLIKTRGQQVTLSCSPISGHRSVSWYQQTPGQGLQFLFEYFSETQRNKGNFPGRFSGRQFSNSRSEMNVSTLELGDSALYLCASSSVRAGNTGELFFGEGSRLTVL.

This clonotype was found a few times. The chain couples TRBV7-3 to TRBJ2-5; D assignment may be TRBD1 or TRBD2 (5 bases each). Trimming shortened V by 5 bases and J by 2 bases, and 18 bases separated the two germline ends. CDR1 SGHTA and CDR2 FQGTGA come from the germline V gene. The CDR3 contains 16 residues. CDR3 sequence: CASSPTSGARQETQYF. The DNA of the CDR3 is TGTGCCAGCAGCCCCACTAGTGGGGCGCGGCAAGAGACCCAGTACTTC.

In this sample, this clonotype turned up many times. This CDR3 is CASSSGGRVTEAFF. CDR3 sequence (DNA): TGTGCCAGCAGCTCCGGGGGGAGGGTCACTGAAGCTTTCTTT. This chain uses TRBV7-3 with TRBJ1-1; D is perhaps TRBD1 (5 bases). This CDR3 is 14 amino acids long. The ends were cut back, 4 bases at V and 4 bases at J, with 13 bases in the middle. Germline V lookup: CDR1 SGHTA, CDR2 FQGTGA.

This clonotype was recorded many times. The CDR3 DNA is TGTGCCAGCAGCTTATCGGGAGGGACCTACGAGCAGTACTTC. Translating gives CASSLSGGTYEQYF. J is TRBJ2-7 and V is TRBV7-9, with 8 bases fitting TRBD2. Per the germline V gene, CDR1 is SEHNR and CDR2 is FQNEAQ (reference sequence). The ends lost 2 bases at V and 2 bases at J; junction bases unmatched: 2. The CDR3 contains 14 residues.

CDR3 sequence: CASSYGDRASLAFF. For the CDR3, the DNA is TGTGCCAGCAGTTACGGTGACAGGGCTAGTTTGGCTTTCTTT. The V gene is TRBV6-5, the J gene TRBJ1-1; 7 nucleotides match TRBD1. CDR3 length equals 14 residues. Germline CDR1 and CDR2: MNHEY and SVGAGI. Trimming took 2 bases from V and 11 from J; bases not matched to a gene: 11.

The sample holds a few counts of this clonotype. The genes are TRBV5-5 and TRBJ1-1; TRBD1 matches 9 bases. Looked up from germline, CDR1 is SGHKS and CDR2 is YYEKEE (reference sequence). The CDR3 is 15 amino acids. J gave up 2 bases and V 2 bases, and 4 bases lay outside the gene matches. CDR3: CASSLQGAFNTEAFF. CDR3 DNA sequence: TGTGCCAGCAGCTTACAGGGGGCATTTAACACTGAAGCTTTCTTT.

This clonotype came up many times. The chain recombines TRBV20-1 with TRBJ1-2, with D unresolved. The ends were cut back, 6 bases at V and 4 bases at J, with 15 bases in the middle. Germline CDR1 and CDR2: DFQATT and SNEGSKA (reference sequence). The CDR3 runs 13 residues. The CDR3 DNA follows: TGCAGTGCCCGTCTGGGCGCTGGCTATGGCTACACCTTC. This encodes CSARLGAGYGYTF.

This clonotype was seen only a few times. The chain's CDR3 is CASSPREGNYGYTF. As DNA, the CDR3 is TGCGCCAGCAGCCCCCGGGAGGGTAACTATGGCTACACCTTC. This sequence joins TRBV5-1 and TRBJ1-2, with D uncertain. V was shortened by 4 bases and J by 1 base, with 11 bases between the two germline ends. The CDR3 spans 14 residues. Germline assignment: CDR1 SGHRS and CDR2 YFSETQ.

This clonotype occurred many times. The chain recombines TRBV6-4 with TRBJ1-2; the D gene is possibly TRBD1 (6 bases). Germline lookup yields CDR1 MRHNA and CDR2 SNTAGT. The CDR3 sequence is 13 residues long. V gave up 2 bases and J gave up 6 bases, with 10 bases separating them. CDR3 nucleotides: TGTGCCAGCAGTGACGGGGGGGCCCATGGCTACACCTTC. Residues: CASSDGGAHGYTF.

This clonotype was detected many times. V and J are TRBV6-4 and TRBJ1-2, with a tentative D call TRBD1 (6 bases). V lost 0 bases to trimming and J lost 7 bases, with 12 bases between them. This CDR3 is 14 amino acids long. Germline CDR1 is MRHNA and CDR2 is SNTAGT. The CDR3 DNA reads as TGTGCCAGCAGTGACTCCGGGGGGCGTCTTGGCTACACCTTC. As protein: CASSDSGGRLGYTF.

This clonotype showed up many times. The rearrangement links TRBV6-1 to TRBJ2-7; 7 nucleotides match TRBD2. Germline V gene lookup returns CDR1 MNHNS and CDR2 SASEGT. Trimming cost V 5 bases and J 3 bases; bases outside gene matches: 10. CDR3 length: 15 amino acids. This CDR3 reads CASSRLMAGVYEQYF. CDR3 sequence (DNA): TGTGCCAGCAGTCGCCTAATGGCGGGAGTCTACGAGCAGTACTTC.

The gene calls are TRBV12-3 or TRBV12-4 and TRBJ2-2; 7 bases are shared with TRBD1. The ends lost 6 bases at V and 3 bases at J; junction bases unmatched: 7. The CDR3 sequence is 15 residues long. The CDR3 region is CASSQKTGHTGELFF. DNA for the CDR3: TGTGCCAGCAGCCAGAAGACAGGGCACACCGGGGAGCTGTTTTTT.

The chain joins TRBV28 to TRBJ2-7, with 13 bases lining up with TRBD2. With V trimmed by 8 bases and J by 3 bases, 13 bases remained unmatched. The CDR3 runs 17 residues. Germline CDR1 is MDHEN and CDR2 is SYDVKM. For the CDR3, the DNA is TGTGCCAGCGCCGCAGGAGGACTAGCGGGAGCCGGCTACGAGCAGTACTTC. It encodes CASAAGGLAGAGYEQYF.

This clonotype came up a few times. A much larger clone lies one base from this, so it may be a read error. CDR3 nucleotides: TGTGCCAGCAGTTTACAGGGAGGGGGCTCCTACGAGCGGTACTTC. As protein: CASSLQGGGSYERYF. This rearrangement joins TRBV12-3 or TRBV12-4 to TRBJ2-7; D is tentatively TRBD1 or TRBD2 (7 bases each). The CDR3 loop spans 15 amino acids.

This clonotype was counted at least ten times. This chain uses TRBV12-3 or TRBV12-4 with TRBJ1-1; D gene ambiguous. Trimming removed 1 base at V and 0 bases at J, with 6 bases between. The CDR3 extends over 14 amino acids. CDR3 protein: CASSLGEMNTEAFF. CDR3 DNA sequence: TGTGCCAGCAGTTTAGGGGAAATGAACACTGAAGCTTTCTTT.

This clonotype occurred many times. The chain has TRBV7-1 and TRBJ2-7; 12 nucleotides line up with TRBD2. TRBV7-1 is annotated as an ORF whose role is uncertain. This CDR3 has 20 residues. Trimming cost V 3 bases and J 2 bases; bases outside gene matches: 17. The CDR3 is CASSSREGIRLAGVPYEQYF. DNA of the CDR3: TGTGCCAGCAGCTCCAGGGAGGGGATAAGACTAGCGGGAGTACCCTACGAGCAGTACTTC.